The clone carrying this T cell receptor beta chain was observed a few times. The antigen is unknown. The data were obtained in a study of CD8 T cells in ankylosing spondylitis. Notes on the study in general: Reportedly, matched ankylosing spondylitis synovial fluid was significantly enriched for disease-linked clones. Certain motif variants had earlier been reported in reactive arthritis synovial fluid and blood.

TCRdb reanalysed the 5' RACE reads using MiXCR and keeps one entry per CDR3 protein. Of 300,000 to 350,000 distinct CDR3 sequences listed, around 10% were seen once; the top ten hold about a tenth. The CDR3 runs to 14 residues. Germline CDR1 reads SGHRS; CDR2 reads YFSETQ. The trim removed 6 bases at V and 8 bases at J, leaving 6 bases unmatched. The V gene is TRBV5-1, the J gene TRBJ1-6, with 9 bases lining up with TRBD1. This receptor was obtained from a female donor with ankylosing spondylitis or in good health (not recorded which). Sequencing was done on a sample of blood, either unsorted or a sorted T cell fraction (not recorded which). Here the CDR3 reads CASTSRTGDSPLHF. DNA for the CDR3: TGCGCCAGCACCTCGAGGACAGGGGATTCACCCCTCCACTTT.